This T cell receptor beta chain was profiled in a study of cytomegalovirus exposure and HLA in healthy donors. Study as a whole: Genetic ancestry analysis placed about 76% of the 398 donors that were genotyped in the Caucasian-associated cluster.

This CDR3 has 15 residues. Germline CDR1 is SGHVS and CDR2 is FQNEAQ. The V end lost 5 bases, the J end lost 2 bases, and 15 bases lay between the germline ends. Whole-study findings and limits: Later on, a genetic analysis was performed. It linked a missense variant in DCLRE1C with V- and J-gene trimming of TCR beta. Researchers counted 164 TCR beta chains as cytomegalovirus-associated.

The PCR contained 60 Vbeta and 13 Jbeta primers. Produced via immunoSEQ multiplex PCR; TCRdb's table is partial and in-frame only. The table lists around 150,000 clones, with about 1.2% in the top ten. As regards this clone: Its antigen is not identified.

The TCR originated in a woman in her fifties or sixties in good health and CMV-seronegative. The chain recombines TRBV7-8 with TRBJ1-2; D gene ambiguous. The source material was PBMCs. CDR3 in amino acids: CASSITSPKNYGYTF. CDR3 nucleotide sequence: TGTGCCAGCAGCATTACAAGTCCCAAGAACTATGGCTACACCTTC.